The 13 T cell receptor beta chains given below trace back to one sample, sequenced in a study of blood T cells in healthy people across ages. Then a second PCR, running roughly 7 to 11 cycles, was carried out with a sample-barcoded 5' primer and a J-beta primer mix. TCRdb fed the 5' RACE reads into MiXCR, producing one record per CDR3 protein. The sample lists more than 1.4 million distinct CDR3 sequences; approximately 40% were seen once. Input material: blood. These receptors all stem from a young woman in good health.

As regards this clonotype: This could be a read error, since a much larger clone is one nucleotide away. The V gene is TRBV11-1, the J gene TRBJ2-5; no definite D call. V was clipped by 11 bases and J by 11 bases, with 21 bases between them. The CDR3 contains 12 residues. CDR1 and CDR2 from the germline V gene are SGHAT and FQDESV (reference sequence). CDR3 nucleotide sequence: TGTGCCGTAGACGGGTGGTCCAATGAGCAGTACTTC. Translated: CAVDGWSNEQYF. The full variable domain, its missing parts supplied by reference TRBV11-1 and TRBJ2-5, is EAEVAQSPRYKITEKSQAVAFWCDPISGHATLYWYRQILGQGPELLVQFQDESVVDDSQLPKDRFSAERLKGVDSTLKIQPAELGDSAMYLCAVDGWSNEQYFGPGTRLLVL.

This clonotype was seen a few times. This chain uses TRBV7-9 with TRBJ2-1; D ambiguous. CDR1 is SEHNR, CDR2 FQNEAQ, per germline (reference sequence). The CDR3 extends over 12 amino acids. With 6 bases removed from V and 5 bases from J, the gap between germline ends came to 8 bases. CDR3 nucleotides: TGTGCCAGCAGTTCCCTTAACAATGAGCAGTTCTTC. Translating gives CASSSLNNEQFF.

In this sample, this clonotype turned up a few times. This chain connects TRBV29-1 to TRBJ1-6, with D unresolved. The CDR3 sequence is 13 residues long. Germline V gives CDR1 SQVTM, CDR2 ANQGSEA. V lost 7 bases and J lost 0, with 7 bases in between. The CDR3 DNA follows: TGCAGCGCCACAGTCTCCTATAATTCACCCCTCCACTTT. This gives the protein CSATVSYNSPLHF.

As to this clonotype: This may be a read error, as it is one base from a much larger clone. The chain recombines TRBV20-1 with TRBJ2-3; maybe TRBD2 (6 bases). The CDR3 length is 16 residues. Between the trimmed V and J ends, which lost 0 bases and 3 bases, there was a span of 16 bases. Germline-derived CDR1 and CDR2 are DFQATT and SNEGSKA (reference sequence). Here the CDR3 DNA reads TGCAGTGCTAGAGATCGGGCTAGCGAGGGAACAGATACGCAGTATTTT. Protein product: CSARDRASEGTDTQYF.

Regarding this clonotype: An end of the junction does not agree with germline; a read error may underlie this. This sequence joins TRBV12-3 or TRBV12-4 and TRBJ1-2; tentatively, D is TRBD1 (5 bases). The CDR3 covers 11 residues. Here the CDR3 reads CAISLGTGYTF. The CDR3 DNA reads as TGTGCCATCAGTTTGGGGACGGGCTACACCTTC.

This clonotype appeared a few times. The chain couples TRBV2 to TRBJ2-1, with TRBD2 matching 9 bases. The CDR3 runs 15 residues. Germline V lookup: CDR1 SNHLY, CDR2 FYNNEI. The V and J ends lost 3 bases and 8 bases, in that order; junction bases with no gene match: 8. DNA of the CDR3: TGTGCCAGCAGTGAGGTAGCGGGAGTTTTTGATGAGCAGTTCTTC. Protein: CASSEVAGVFDEQFF.

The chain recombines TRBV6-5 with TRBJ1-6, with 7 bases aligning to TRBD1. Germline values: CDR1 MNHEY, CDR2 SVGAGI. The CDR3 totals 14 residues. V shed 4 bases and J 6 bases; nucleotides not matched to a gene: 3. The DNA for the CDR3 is TGTGCCAGCAGTTGGGCAGGGGGTAATTCACCCCTCCACTTT. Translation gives CASSWAGGNSPLHF.

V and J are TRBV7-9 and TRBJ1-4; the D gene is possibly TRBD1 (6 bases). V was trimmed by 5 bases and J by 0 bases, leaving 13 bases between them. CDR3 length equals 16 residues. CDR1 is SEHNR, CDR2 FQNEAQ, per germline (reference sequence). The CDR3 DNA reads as TGTGCCAGCAGCACCTACAGGGCCCCAACTAATGAAAAACTGTTTTTT. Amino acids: CASSTYRAPTNEKLFF.

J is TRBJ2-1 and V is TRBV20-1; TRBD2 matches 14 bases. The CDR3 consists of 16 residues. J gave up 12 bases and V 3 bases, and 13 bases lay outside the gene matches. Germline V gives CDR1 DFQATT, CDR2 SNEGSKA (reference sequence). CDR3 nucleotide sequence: TGCAGTGCTAGTCCGGGACTAGCGGGAGACACAGATACGCAGTTCTTC. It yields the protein CSASPGLAGDTDTQFF.

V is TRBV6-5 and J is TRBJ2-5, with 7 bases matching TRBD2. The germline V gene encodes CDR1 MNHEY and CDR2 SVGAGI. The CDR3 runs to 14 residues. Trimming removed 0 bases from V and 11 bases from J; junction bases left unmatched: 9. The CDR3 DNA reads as TGTGCCAGCAGTTACTCATTAGGACTAGTTGAGCAGTACTTC. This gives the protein CASSYSLGLVEQYF.

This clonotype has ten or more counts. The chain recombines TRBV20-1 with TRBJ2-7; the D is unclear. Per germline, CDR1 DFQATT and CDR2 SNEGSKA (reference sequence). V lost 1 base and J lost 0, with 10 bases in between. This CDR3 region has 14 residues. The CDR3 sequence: CSARVDPSSYEQYF. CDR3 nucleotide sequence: TGCAGTGCTAGAGTCGACCCGAGCTCCTACGAGCAGTACTTC.

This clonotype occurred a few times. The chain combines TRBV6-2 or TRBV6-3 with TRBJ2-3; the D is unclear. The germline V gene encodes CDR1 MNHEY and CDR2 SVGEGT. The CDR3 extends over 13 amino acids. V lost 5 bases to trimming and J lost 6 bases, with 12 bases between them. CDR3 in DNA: TGTGCCAGCAGTCCCAACCCCCGGGATACGCAGTATTTT. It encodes CASSPNPRDTQYF.

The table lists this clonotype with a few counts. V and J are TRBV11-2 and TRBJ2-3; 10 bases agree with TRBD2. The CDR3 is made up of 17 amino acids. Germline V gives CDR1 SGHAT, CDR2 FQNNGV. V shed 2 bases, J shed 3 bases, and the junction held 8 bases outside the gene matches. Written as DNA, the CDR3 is TGTGCCAGCAGCTTATGGGCTAGCGGGAGAGGAACAGATACGCAGTATTTT. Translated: CASSLWASGRGTDTQYF.